One and the same sample provided the 3 T cell receptor beta chains below, sequenced in a study of PD-L1 blockade in urothelial cancer. Stated time point: peripheral blood 6 weeks after treatment start. This table comes from immunoSEQ multiplex PCR, and its TCRdb copy is limited to in-frame clones, with some not included. The sample has about 76,000 clones, 80% to 95% seen once. The sequencing used PBMCs, collected around atezolizumab (anti-PD-L1) treatment. The receptor set was obtained from a woman older than 75 with urothelial cancer.

This clone was detected once. This rearrangement joins TRBV9 to TRBJ2-3; possible D gene TRBD2, 5 bases. Germline-derived CDR1 and CDR2 are SGDLS and YYNGEE. CDR3 size: 17 residues. With 0 bases removed from V and 1 base from J, the gap between germline ends came to 15 bases. CDR3 protein: CASSVGRTGLRTDTQYF. CDR3 in DNA: TGTGCCAGCAGCGTAGGGAGGACGGGTCTCCGCACAGATACGCAGTATTTT.

This clone was seen once. The chain recombines TRBV7-9 with TRBJ2-7; possible D gene TRBD1, 6 bases. Germline assignment: CDR1 SEHNR and CDR2 FQNEAQ (reference sequence). The germline V and J ends were trimmed by 6 bases and 6 bases, with 12 bases remaining between them. There are 12 residues in the CDR3. DNA of the CDR3: TGTGCCAGCAGTTCAACAGGGCTCGAGCAGTACTTC. This translates into CASSSTGLEQYF. Full variable domain (rest looked up from reference TRBV7-9 and TRBJ2-7): DTGVSQNPRHKITKRGQNVTFRCDPISEHNRLYWYRQTLGQGPEFLTYFQNEAQLEKSRLLSDRFSAERPKGSFSTLEIQRTEQGDSAMYLCASSSTGLEQYFGPGTRLTVT.

This rearrangement joins TRBV7-6 to TRBJ2-5; D possibly corresponds to TRBD2 (5 bases). CDR3 length: 15 amino acids. Germline V gene sequence: CDR1 SGHVS, CDR2 FNYEAQ. V was shortened by 1 base and J by 2 bases, with 11 bases between the two germline ends. This chain's CDR3 is CASSLGSSRQETQYF. CDR3 coding DNA: TGTGCCAGCAGCTTAGGATCTAGCAGGCAAGAGACCCAGTACTTC. Complete variable domain (other parts from reference TRBV7-6 and TRBJ2-5): GAGVSQSPRYKVTKRGQDVALRCDPISGHVSLYWYRQALGQGPEFLTYFNYEAQQDKSGLPNDRFSAERPEGSISTLTIQRTEQRDSAMYRCASSLGSSRQETQYFGPGTRLLVL.